Presented here are 21 T cell receptor beta chains from one specimen sequenced in a study of CD8 T cells in ankylosing spondylitis. General study results and limits: Blood of patients with ankylosing spondylitis appeared to be characterized by a TCR beta motif of several highly homologous variants.

Each CDR3 protein is one row after TCRdb ran MiXCR on the 5' RACE reads. The sample includes roughly 350,000 distinct CDR3 sequences, 6.5% to 10% of them seen just once. These receptors' targets are unknown. The source material was blood, either unsorted or a sorted T cell fraction (not recorded which). Receptors were obtained from a male donor with ankylosing spondylitis.

This chain joins TRBV27 and TRBJ2-2; the D is unclear. The V and J ends lost 7 bases and 1 base respectively, with 7 bases between them. This CDR3 has 13 amino acids. Germline V gives CDR1 MNHEY, CDR2 SMNVEV (reference sequence). The CDR3 DNA is TGTGCCAGCAACTCCGTGAACACCGGGGAGCTGTTTTTT. Translating it yields CASNSVNTGELFF.

In this sample, this clonotype turned up a few times. This sequence joins TRBV19 and TRBJ2-2; no clear D. The V end lost 5 bases, the J end lost 4 bases, and 5 bases lay between the germline ends. Per the germline V gene, CDR1 is LNHDA and CDR2 is SQIVND (reference sequence). The CDR3 covers 12 residues. The CDR3 region is CASSQITGELFF. The CDR3 DNA reads TGTGCCAGTAGTCAGATCACCGGGGAGCTGTTTTTT.

This clonotype was counted many times. This rearrangement joins TRBV5-1 to TRBJ2-1; D not certain. Trimming took 1 base from V and 7 from J, leaving 9 bases between them. Germline loops: CDR1 SGHRS, CDR2 YFSETQ. The CDR3 spans 13 residues. The CDR3 DNA sequence: TGCGCCAGCAGCTTGTATCCTCAGAATGAGCAGTTCTTC. Amino acid sequence: CASSLYPQNEQFF.

V usage is TRBV6-1 and J usage is TRBJ2-7, with TRBD1 identical over 8 bases. This CDR3 has 15 amino acids. Losses at the gene ends were 5 bases for V and 0 bases for J; bases not matched to a gene: 6. Looked up from germline, CDR1 is MNHNS and CDR2 is SASEGT. The CDR3 nucleotides read TGTGCCAGCAGTCGCGACAGGGGAAGCTCCTACGAGCAGTACTTC. Translated: CASSRDRGSSYEQYF.

In this sample, this clonotype turned up a few times. This chain connects TRBV12-3 or TRBV12-4 to TRBJ2-1; 7 positions agree with TRBD2. The ends lost 7 bases at V and 3 bases at J; junction bases unmatched: 6. The CDR3 is made up of 14 amino acids. The CDR3 loop reads CASTLGGSYNEQFF. The CDR3 bases are TGTGCCAGCACCCTTGGCGGGAGCTACAATGAGCAGTTCTTC.

The V and J genes are TRBV11-1 and TRBJ2-1, with D possibly being TRBD2 (5 bases). Germline loops: CDR1 SGHAT, CDR2 FQDESV (reference sequence). This CDR3 has 17 residues. The V gene lost 2 bases and the J gene lost 2 bases, with 16 bases spanning the gap. The CDR3 loop reads CASSLFGVINTYNEQFF. The CDR3 DNA follows: TGTGCCAGCAGCTTATTCGGGGTAATAAACACCTACAATGAGCAGTTCTTC.

This clonotype was detected a few times. The V call is TRBV7-9, the J call TRBJ2-2, with TRBD1 as a possible D gene (5 bases). Between the trimmed V and J ends, which lost 5 bases and 6 bases, there was a span of 13 bases. The V gene's germline CDR1 is SEHNR and CDR2 FQNEAQ (reference sequence). There are 14 residues in the CDR3. For the CDR3, the DNA is TGTGCCAGCAGCCCCCCGACAGAGTCCGGGGAGCTGTTTTTT. This codes for CASSPPTESGELFF.

The chain links TRBV20-1 to TRBJ2-5, with 7 bases aligning to TRBD2. Germline V gene data show CDR1 as DFQATT and CDR2 as SNEGSKA (reference sequence). The CDR3 consists of 15 residues. V lost 1 base and J lost 5; bases outside the gene matches: 10. The CDR3 bases are TGCAGTGCTAGAGCAGGGCGGGAGTTGCGGGAGACCCAGTACTTC. Protein sequence: CSARAGRELRETQYF.

The table lists this clonotype with many counts. The V gene is TRBV6-1, the J gene TRBJ2-3; the D is unclear. Trimming removed 3 bases from V and 0 bases from J, with 7 bases in between. The V gene's germline CDR1 is MNHNS and CDR2 SASEGT. The CDR3 spans 14 residues. CDR3 protein: CASSEGPSTDTQYF. CDR3 in DNA: TGTGCCAGCAGTGAGGGCCCCAGCACAGATACGCAGTATTTT.

Only a few counts were recorded for this clonotype. The CDR3 nucleotides read TGCGCCAGCAGCCAACTACTGCGCTATGGCTACACCTTC. This sequence encodes CASSQLLRYGYTF. The chain employs TRBV4-3 and TRBJ1-2, with unresolved D. The germline V gene has CDR1 LGHNA and CDR2 YSLEER. Trimming removed 2 bases at V and 4 bases at J, with 8 bases between. The CDR3 runs to 13 residues.

There are many counts of this clonotype. This chain connects TRBV15 to TRBJ2-3; TRBD1 agrees at 8 bases. J lost 4 bases, V lost 1 base, and 7 bases had no gene match. The CDR3 spans 16 residues. The germline CDR1 and CDR2 sequences are LNHNV and YYDKDF (reference sequence). CDR3 coding DNA: TGTGCCACCAGCAGAGTAAAAGGACAGGGTCCAGATACGCAGTATTTT. Its translation: CATSRVKGQGPDTQYF. Complete variable domain (other parts from reference TRBV15 and TRBJ2-3): DAMVIQNPRYQVTQFGKPVTLSCSQTLNHNVMYWYQQKSSQAPKLLFHYYDKDFNNEADTPDNFQSRRPNTSFCFLDIRSPGLGDTAMYLCATSRVKGQGPDTQYFGPGTRLTVL.

This clonotype was detected a few times. This rearrangement joins TRBV12-5 to TRBJ1-5; 9 nucleotides line up with TRBD1. CDR3 length: 14 amino acids. Looked up from germline, CDR1 is LGHNT and CDR2 is FRNRAP. V was clipped by 5 bases and J by 2 bases; unmatched bases: 1. The CDR3 here is CASGTGGRNQPQHF. The CDR3 bases are TGTGCTAGTGGTACAGGGGGCCGCAATCAGCCCCAGCATTTT.

This clonotype came up many times. The chain uses TRBV7-8 and TRBJ1-5; D is unclear. There are 15 residues in the CDR3. Germline V gives CDR1 SGHVS, CDR2 FQNEAQ. Trimming stripped 7 bases from V and 6 bases from J, with 19 bases between. Here the CDR3 reads CASTQTEGFSQPQHF. The CDR3, as DNA: TGTGCCAGCACCCAAACGGAGGGATTTAGTCAGCCCCAGCATTTT. The full variable domain, rest sourced from reference TRBV7-8 and TRBJ1-5, is GAGVSQSPRYKVAKRGQDVALRCDPISGHVSLFWYQQALGQGPEFLTYFQNEAQLDKSGLPSDRFFAERPEGSVSTLKIQRTQQEDSAVYLCASTQTEGFSQPQHFGDGTRLSIL.

This clonotype has only a few counts. V usage is TRBV27 and J usage is TRBJ1-4, with 10 nucleotides matching TRBD1. This CDR3 has 15 residues. V trimming: 5 bases; J trimming: 8 bases; junction bases outside the gene matches: 8. Germline lookup yields CDR1 MNHEY and CDR2 SMNVEV (reference sequence). The CDR3 loop is CASSKRTGGWEKLFF. In DNA, the CDR3 is TGTGCCAGCAGTAAGAGGACAGGGGGATGGGAAAAACTGTTTTTT.

The chain has TRBV6-2 or TRBV6-3 and TRBJ2-1; 7 bases line up with TRBD2. The length of the CDR3 is 13 residues. Germline V gene lookup returns CDR1 MNHEY and CDR2 SVGEGT. Unmatched junction bases numbered 13, after V lost 10 bases and J lost 10 bases. The CDR3 is CATRGLSRLEQFF. CDR3 sequence (DNA): TGTGCCACGCGGGGACTAAGCAGACTGGAGCAGTTCTTC.

This clonotype appeared a few times. This chain joins TRBV29-1 and TRBJ2-1; 7 bases line up with TRBD2. The CDR3 runs to 14 residues. V lost 2 bases and J lost 3; bases outside the gene matches: 4. Germline CDR1 is SQVTM and CDR2 is ANQGSEA. In DNA, the CDR3 is TGCAGCGTTGAACTAGCGGAGATCTACAATGAGCAGTTCTTC. Translated, it gives CSVELAEIYNEQFF.

This clonotype was seen only a few times. The rearrangement uses TRBV24-1 and TRBJ2-3; no firm D call. The CDR3 extends over 13 amino acids. Germline CDR1 reads KGHDR; CDR2 reads SFDVKD. Trimming removed 9 bases at V and 1 base at J, with 10 bases between. The CDR3 DNA is TGTGCCACCCCTTCCACTGGCACAGATACGCAGTATTTT. Translation: CATPSTGTDTQYF.

The gene calls are TRBV19 and TRBJ2-3; D gene uncertain. Germline lookup yields CDR1 LNHDA and CDR2 SQIVND (reference sequence). CDR3 length equals 11 residues. Trimming took off 5 bases at V and 8 bases at J, with 8 bases between the two ends. The chain's CDR3 is CASSVLGTQYF. CDR3 in DNA: TGTGCCAGTAGTGTCCTGGGTACGCAGTATTTT.

This clonotype has just a few counts. The V call is TRBV11-2, the J call TRBJ2-4, with 9 bases identical to TRBD1. Trimming took 1 base from V and 2 from J; bases not matched to a gene: 6. This CDR3 has 17 residues. CDR1 and CDR2 from the germline V gene are SGHAT and FQNNGV. The CDR3 region has the DNA TGTGCCAGCAGCTTAGTGGTGGGACAGGGTCCCAAAAACATTCAGTACTTC. Translation gives CASSLVVGQGPKNIQYF.

This clonotype was recorded a few times. J is TRBJ1-5 and V is TRBV20-1; D is ambiguous. The length of the CDR3 is 13 residues. Germline CDR1 DFQATT, CDR2 SNEGSKA (reference sequence). With 0 bases removed from V and 6 bases from J, the gap between germline ends came to 9 bases. The CDR3 loop reads CSAREVLSQPQHF. In DNA, the CDR3 is TGCAGTGCTAGAGAGGTCCTCTCTCAGCCCCAGCATTTT.

This clonotype was found a few times. The V gene is TRBV25-1, the J gene TRBJ2-1, with D tentatively TRBD2 (6 bases). Germline CDR1 and CDR2: MGHDK and SYGVNS. V dropped 0 bases and J dropped 9 bases, with 6 bases sitting between them. The CDR3 runs to 12 residues. The CDR3 reads CASSEYGSEQFF. CDR3 nucleotides: TGTGCCAGCAGTGAATACGGGAGTGAGCAGTTCTTC.